A single TCR beta chain is shown here with its context. Only in-frame clones appear in the TCRdb table, and some are missing; sequencing was by immunoSEQ multiplex PCR. The data hold 150,000 to 180,000 clones, with about 94% observed a single time. These data originate in a study of control samples from healthy donors and cancer patients. Trimming left V 2 bases short and J 1 base short, with 6 bases between. The CDR3 consists of 14 residues. Germline V gene lookup returns CDR1 MNHEY and CDR2 SVGAGI. The sample was blood. The rearrangement uses TRBV6-5 and TRBJ1-3; D gene ambiguous. This clonotype was sampled from a man aged 40-55 years in good health. For the CDR3, the DNA is TGTGCCAGCAGTTACGGGGAGTCTGGAAACACCATATATTTT. Translation gives CASSYGESGNTIYF.